This T cell receptor (beta chain) is from a study of post-analysis software for immune sequencing data. Each TCR beta cDNA library carried unique molecular identifiers. TCRdb reprocessed the PCR reads with MiXCR, giving one entry per CDR3 protein. The table has around 710,000 distinct CDR3 sequences, around 45% seen once. In regard to this clonotype: Its antigen is not identified.

Study observations and caveats: Controls showed lower frequencies than patients for roughly five TRBV segments, and TRBV5-6, TRBV5-1 and TRBV20-1 were among these.

The CDR3 has 16 residues. CDR1 is MNHNS, CDR2 SASEGT, per germline. Trimming cost V 5 bases and J 0 bases; bases outside gene matches: 9. V and J are TRBV6-1 and TRBJ2-5; TRBD2 aligns across 7 bases. The clonotype originates from a girl aged 5-17 years with multiple sclerosis. The sample was blood. CDR3 DNA: TGTGCCAGCAGTACCCCGGGACTACGGTACCAAGAGACCCAGTACTTC. It encodes CASSTPGLRYQETQYF.